Below are 20 T cell receptor beta chains sequenced from a single sample in a study of blood T cell repertoires in COVID-19. Sequencing was performed with immunoSEQ multiplex PCR; in TCRdb, only in-frame clones are kept and a portion is missing. Of roughly 500,000 clones in the sample, roughly 87% were seen once. Sequenced input: peripheral blood. Every receptor here comes from a young man with COVID-19, enrolled during active disease.

The chain couples TRBV27 to TRBJ1-2; a weak D match, TRBD1 (6 bases). V dropped 1 base and J dropped 10 bases, with 16 bases sitting between them. There are 14 residues in the CDR3. The germline V gene encodes CDR1 MNHEY and CDR2 SMNVEV (reference sequence). CDR3 bases: TGTGCCAGCAGTTTATACTCCAGGGGAAGGGACTACACCTTC. Protein: CASSLYSRGRDYTF.

The rearrangement uses TRBV10-3 and TRBJ2-5; D is possibly TRBD2 (8 bases). V was clipped by 3 bases and J by 4 bases, with 18 bases between them. The CDR3 contains 16 residues. From germline, CDR1 is ENHRY and CDR2 SYGVKD. CDR3 amino acids: CAISEVGQRGRETQYF. The CDR3 DNA is TGTGCCATCAGTGAAGTGGGACAGCGGGGGCGAGAGACCCAGTACTTC.

The table lists this clone with a count of one. As DNA, the CDR3 is TGTGCCAGTAGTATGGTTAACACCTACGAGCAGTACTTC. Translation: CASSMVNTYEQYF. The chain couples TRBV19 to TRBJ2-7; the D is unclear. This CDR3 spans 13 amino acids. Trimming left V 3 bases short and J 2 bases short, with 8 bases between. Germline CDR1 reads LNHDA; CDR2 reads SQIVND (reference sequence). The full variable domain, rest sourced from reference TRBV19 and TRBJ2-7, is DGGITQSPKYLFRKEGQNVTLSCEQNLNHDAMYWYRQDPGQGLRLIYYSQIVNDFQKGDIAEGYSVSREKKESFPLTVTSAQKNPTAFYLCASSMVNTYEQYFGPGTRLTVT.

The rearrangement joins TRBV30 to TRBJ2-1, with 9 nucleotides matching TRBD2. V was pared by 3 bases and J by 4 bases, with 10 bases of the junction left unmatched. Germline V CDR1 and CDR2: GTSNPN, SVGIG (reference sequence). The CDR3 extends over 16 amino acids. CDR3 in amino acids: CAWRLTGAGGYNEQFF. The CDR3 region has the DNA TGTGCCTGGAGGTTGACCGGAGCGGGAGGATACAATGAGCAGTTCTTC.

Worth noting for this clone: The junction departs from germline at one end; a sequencing error may be responsible. CDR3: CASSYRDNKSPLHF. The CDR3, as DNA: TGTGCCAGCAGCTACCGGGACAATAAGTCACCCCTCCACTTT. The chain is built from TRBV6-5 and TRBJ1-6, with D perhaps TRBD1 (6 bases). The CDR3 has 14 residues. The germline V gene encodes CDR1 MNHEY and CDR2 SVGAGI.

The chain uses TRBV7-2 and TRBJ2-5; 8 nucleotides align to TRBD1. The V and J ends lost 7 bases and 5 bases, in that order; junction bases with no gene match: 9. Germline assignment: CDR1 SGHTA and CDR2 FQGNSA. The CDR3 spans 14 residues. CDR3 amino acids: CASTISRGRETQYF. CDR3 in DNA: TGTGCCAGCACCATAAGCAGGGGGCGGGAGACCCAGTACTTC. The complete variable domain, with remaining parts taken from reference TRBV7-2 and TRBJ2-5, reads GAGVSQSPSNKVTEKGKDVELRCDPISGHTALYWYRQSLGQGLEFLIYFQGNSAPDKSGLPSDRFSAERTGGSVSTLTIQRTQQEDSAVYLCASTISRGRETQYFGPGTRLLVL.

This clone was observed a handful of times. The genes are TRBV7-2 and TRBJ2-7; D may be TRBD1 (5 bases). Trimming took off 5 bases at V and 5 bases at J, with 19 bases between the two ends. Germline V gene sequence: CDR1 SGHTA, CDR2 FQGNSA. The CDR3 is made up of 15 amino acids. The CDR3 DNA sequence: TGTGCCAGCAGCCTACCGGTCGGCAGGGTCCACGAGCAGTACTTC. Residues: CASSLPVGRVHEQYF.

The chain couples TRBV5-1 to TRBJ2-5, with no clear D. The CDR3 has 15 amino acids. From germline, CDR1 is SGHRS and CDR2 YFSETQ. Trimming cost V 5 bases and J 2 bases, with 16 bases left between them. The DNA for the CDR3 is TGCGCCAGCAGTCTAGGCCCCCAGAGGCAAGAGACCCAGTACTTC. It translates to CASSLGPQRQETQYF.

The V and J genes are TRBV10-3 and TRBJ2-3; 16 bases match TRBD2. V lost 0 bases to trimming and J lost 5 bases; unmatched junction nucleotides: 5. Germline values: CDR1 ENHRY, CDR2 SYGVKD. This CDR3 spans 18 amino acids. The CDR3 bases are TGTGCCATCAGTGAGTCTGGGACTAGCGGGGGGGCAAAAGATACGCAGTATTTT. Its translation is CAISESGTSGGAKDTQYF.

This clone was found once. The rearrangement uses TRBV11-3 and TRBJ2-1; TRBD2 agrees at 8 bases. V trimming: 8 bases; J trimming: 2 bases; junction bases outside the gene matches: 8. CDR1 is SGHNT and CDR2 is YENEEA in the germline V gene. The CDR3 spans 15 residues. This CDR3 reads CASGRSGTTYNEQFF. In nucleotides, the CDR3 is TGTGCCAGCGGCCGTAGCGGGACGACCTACAATGAGCAGTTCTTC.

The J gene is TRBJ2-2, the V gene TRBV6-5; 8 bases are a match to TRBD1. CDR3 length: 15 residues. From germline, CDR1 is MNHEY and CDR2 SVGAGI. The ends lost 6 bases at V and 4 bases at J; junction bases unmatched: 7. CDR3 coding DNA: TGTGCCAGCAGACGACAGGGGCGATTCACCGGGGAGCTGTTTTTT. This gives the protein CASRRQGRFTGELFF.

The rearrangement joins TRBV7-9 to TRBJ1-1; 9 nucleotides match TRBD1. The V gene's germline CDR1 is SEHNR and CDR2 FQNEAQ (reference sequence). Trimming took 1 base from V and 10 from J; bases not matched to a gene: 10. This CDR3 is built from 15 residues. The CDR3 region has the DNA TGTGCCAGCAGCTTAGGGTATGGACAGGGGAGGCCAGCTTTCTTT. Translated: CASSLGYGQGRPAFF.

This clone came up a few times. This rearrangement joins TRBV6-6 to TRBJ2-1, with 10 positions matching TRBD2. Unmatched junction bases numbered 6, after V lost 6 bases and J lost 4 bases. Germline V gene lookup returns CDR1 MNHNY and CDR2 SVGAGI (reference sequence). This CDR3 is 15 amino acids long. The CDR3: CASSPTSGSYNEQFF. DNA of the CDR3: TGTGCCAGCAGCCCGACTAGCGGGTCGTACAATGAGCAGTTCTTC.

The rearrangement joins TRBV7-3 to TRBJ2-3; D may be TRBD2 (6 bases). Germline V lookup: CDR1 SGHTA, CDR2 FQGTGA. CDR3 length: 14 amino acids. Trimming stripped 6 bases from V and 1 base from J, with 11 bases between. This chain's CDR3 is CASSSGLGTDTQYF. DNA for the CDR3: TGTGCCAGCAGTTCGGGACTTGGCACAGATACGCAGTATTTT.

The CDR3 nucleotides read TGTGCCAGCAGTGGCCGGGATTATCAGCCCCAGCATTTT. It codes for CASSGRDYQPQHF. The chain has TRBV12-3 or TRBV12-4 and TRBJ1-5, with D uncertain. Trimming removed 5 bases at V and 5 bases at J, with 10 bases between. The CDR3 length is 13 residues.

This chain uses TRBV6-5 with TRBJ2-7; D is unclear. Trimming took off 3 bases at V and 2 bases at J, with 11 bases between the two ends. From germline, CDR1 is MNHEY and CDR2 SVGAGI. This CDR3 spans 14 amino acids. The DNA for the CDR3 is TGTGCCAGCAGTTATGATGGCACCGCCTACGAGCAGTACTTC. Amino acid sequence: CASSYDGTAYEQYF.

The genes are TRBV7-8 and TRBJ2-1, with TRBD2 matching over 10 bases. V lost 1 base to trimming and J lost 1 base; unmatched junction nucleotides: 4. Germline CDR1 and CDR2: SGHVS and FQNEAQ. This CDR3 is built from 17 residues. The CDR3 bases are TGTGCCAGCAGCTTAGTGGCTAGCGGGAGTTCCTACAATGAGCAGTTCTTC. This translates into CASSLVASGSSYNEQFF.

The CDR3 sequence: CASNIGRREKLFF. CDR3 DNA sequence: TGTGCCAGCAATATCGGACGGAGGGAAAAACTGTTTTTT. The chain joins TRBV2 to TRBJ1-4; no definite D call. CDR3 size: 13 residues. Germline V gene sequence: CDR1 SNHLY, CDR2 FYNNEI. The V and J ends lost 7 bases and 8 bases respectively, with 14 bases between them.

V gene TRBV11-3 combines with J gene TRBJ1-4; D is unresolved. The CDR3 contains 15 residues. Germline V gene data show CDR1 as SGHNT and CDR2 as YENEEA. V lost 3 bases, J lost 8 bases, and 16 bases lay in between. CDR3 DNA: TGTGCCAGCAGCTTGGGTCTAGAGGAGGGCGAAAAACTGTTTTTT. Translated, it gives CASSLGLEEGEKLFF.

This rearrangement joins TRBV20-1 to TRBJ1-5; weak D call: TRBD1 (5 bases). This CDR3 region has 14 residues. Germline V gene sequence: CDR1 DFQATT, CDR2 SNEGSKA (reference sequence). Trimming took 3 bases from V and 6 from J, leaving 15 bases between them. CDR3 sequence reads: CSASPGFVGQPQHF. As DNA, the CDR3 is TGCAGTGCTAGTCCAGGGTTTGTCGGTCAGCCCCAGCATTTT.